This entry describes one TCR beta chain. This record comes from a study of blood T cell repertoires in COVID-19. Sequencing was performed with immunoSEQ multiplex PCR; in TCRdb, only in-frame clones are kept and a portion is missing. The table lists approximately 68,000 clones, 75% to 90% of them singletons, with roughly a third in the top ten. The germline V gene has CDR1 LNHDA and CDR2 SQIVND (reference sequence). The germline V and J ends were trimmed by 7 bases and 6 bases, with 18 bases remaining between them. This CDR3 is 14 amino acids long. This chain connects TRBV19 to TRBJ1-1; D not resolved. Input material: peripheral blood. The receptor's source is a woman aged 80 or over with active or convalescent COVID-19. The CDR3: CASTDQTLDAEAFF. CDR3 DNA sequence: TGTGCCAGTACCGATCAGACCCTAGATGCTGAAGCTTTCTTT.